The rows below give T cell receptor beta chains drawn from one sample of a study of cytomegalovirus exposure and HLA in healthy donors. Profiling relied on immunoSEQ multiplex PCR, and the TCRdb table lists in-frame clones only, not all of them. This table has approximately 160,000 clones, roughly four fifths appearing once. The sequenced sample was PBMCs. The receptors originated from a woman between 18 and 30 years old in good health and CMV-seronegative. CDR3s include the opening cysteine and the closing phenylalanine or tryptophan. A D gene is named only where the DNA matches it firmly. Clone sizes are given selectively: once, few, many, or a class where the clone is expanded.

d_gene	j_gene	v_gene	len	abundance	CDR3aa	CDR3nt
NA	TRBJ2-3	TRBV29-1	13	NA	CSVEGQATDTQYF	TGCAGCGTTGAAGGGCAAGCGACAGATACGCAGTATTTT
NA	TRBJ2-5	TRBV6-1	15	once	CASSEGYRYKETQYF	TGTGCCAGCAGTGAAGGGTACAGATATAAAGAGACCCAGTACTTC
TRBD2	TRBJ2-7	TRBV7-9	15	NA	CASSRGGTDSYEQYF	TGTGCCAGCAGCCGCGGGGGTACGGATTCCTACGAGCAGTACTTC
TRBD2	TRBJ2-5	TRBV5-4	14	once	CASSSRLAQETQYF	TGTGCCAGCAGCTCACGACTAGCCCAAGAGACCCAGTACTTC
TRBD1	TRBJ2-5	TRBV30	12	few	CAWGRPSGQLYF	TGTGCCTGGGGTAGGCCCTCGGGACAGCTCTACTTC
NA	TRBJ1-1	TRBV5-4	11	few	CASSLAGEAFF	TGCGCCAGCAGCTTGGCAGGTGAAGCTTTCTTT
TRBD2	TRBJ2-1	TRBV5-1	14	NA	CASSPQTSGTEQFF	TGCGCCAGCAGCCCTCAGACTAGCGGGACTGAGCAGTTCTTC
NA	TRBJ1-2	TRBV19	16	NA	CARRPPGAGWDLGYTF	TGTGCCAGACGCCCCCCAGGGGCAGGGTGGGATTTAGGCTACACCTTC
NA	TRBJ1-6	TRBV5-1	16	NA	CASSLSGGVWNSPLHF	TGCGCCAGCAGCCTATCGGGGGGGGTCTGGAATTCACCCCTCCACTTT
NA	TRBJ1-2	TRBV2	19	NA	CASRGAGGRREMDNYGYTF	TGTGCCAGCAGAGGGGCCGGGGGGCGCCGGGAGATGGACAACTATGGCTACACCTTC
NA	TRBJ1-2	TRBV6-5	15	NA	CASRPTGLRGAGYTF	TGTGCCAGCAGACCGACCGGCCTCAGGGGAGCTGGCTACACCTTC
TRBD1	TRBJ2-7	TRBV7-9	15	NA	CASSDTGTGVYEQYF	TGTGCCAGCAGCGATACCGGGACAGGGGTGTACGAGCAGTACTTC
NA	TRBJ2-5	TRBV7-6	15	NA	CASSLATSYQETQYF	TGTGCCAGCAGCTTAGCGACATCGTACCAAGAGACCCAGTACTTC
NA	TRBJ2-5	TRBV11-3	12	NA	CASRMEDETQYF	TGTGCCAGCAGGATGGAGGACGAGACCCAGTACTTC
TRBD2	TRBJ2-5	TRBV4-2	15	NA	CASSLKRDISETQYF	TGTGCCAGCAGCCTTAAGCGGGATATCTCAGAGACCCAGTACTTC
TRBD1	TRBJ2-7	TRBV5-4	16	NA	CASSSTGTGAFYEQYF	TGTGCCAGCAGCTCCACCGGGACAGGGGCTTTCTACGAGCAGTACTTC
NA	TRBJ2-3	TRBV7-3	14	few	CASSISGRGDTQYF	TGTGCCAGCAGCATAAGCGGAAGGGGAGATACGCAGTATTTT
NA	TRBJ2-7	TRBV18	15	once	CASSPEQASSYEQYF	TGTGCCAGCTCACCAGAACAGGCGAGCTCCTACGAGCAGTACTTC
TRBD2	TRBJ2-4	TRBV18	21	NA	CASSPDRELTSGRGAKNIQYF	TGTGCCAGCTCACCAGATAGGGAACTGACTAGCGGGAGAGGAGCCAAAAACATTCAGTACTTC
NA	TRBJ1-1	TRBV6-5	12	NA	CASSYRGPEAFF	TGTGCCAGCAGTTACCGCGGCCCTGAAGCTTTCTTT
NA	TRBJ2-7	TRBV21-1	14	NA	CASSKEDKTYEQYF	TGTGCCAGCAGCAAAGAGGACAAAACCTACGAGCAGTACTTC
NA	TRBJ1-5	TRBV6-5	15	few	CASSYSHDRNQPQHF	TGTGCCAGCAGTTACTCCCATGACAGAAATCAGCCCCAGCATTTT
NA	TRBJ2-7	TRBV6-5	11	NA	CASSRGSEQYF	TGTGCCAGCAGTAGGGGGTCCGAGCAGTACTTC
NA	TRBJ1-5	TRBV28	13	NA	CASSLPLRGPQHF	TGTGCCAGCAGTTTACCCCTACGAGGGCCCCAGCATTTT
NA	TRBJ1-1	TRBV11-3	13	NA	CASSFVAGTEAFF	TGTGCCAGCAGCTTCGTGGCAGGAACTGAAGCTTTCTTT
TRBD2	TRBJ2-3	TRBV27	17	NA	CASRYGNPSGGQDTQYF	TGTGCCAGCAGATATGGGAACCCTAGCGGAGGGCAAGATACGCAGTATTTT
NA	TRBJ1-4	TRBV28	16	once	CASSSASGVLNEKLFF	TGTGCCAGCAGTTCTGCCTCAGGGGTATTAAATGAAAAACTGTTTTTT
NA	TRBJ2-5	TRBV27	14	NA	CASRSYSGQETQYF	TGTGCCAGCCGATCCTATAGCGGACAAGAGACCCAGTACTTC
TRBD2	TRBJ2-3	TRBV18	17	NA	CASSPRTSGTVEGTQYF	TGTGCCAGCTCACCGAGAACTAGCGGGACGGTAGAGGGTACGCAGTATTTT
TRBD1	TRBJ1-6	TRBV5-4	16	once	CASSAGTGRGNSPLHF	TGTGCCAGCAGCGCGGGGACAGGGCGAGGTAATTCACCCCTCCACTTT
TRBD1	TRBJ2-7	TRBV5-1	13	NA	CASGQEAIYEQYF	TGCGCCAGTGGACAGGAGGCAATCTACGAGCAGTACTTC
TRBD2	TRBJ2-5	TRBV12-5	18	NA	CASGLRGGSGGKQETQYF	TGTGCTAGTGGTTTGCGTGGGGGTAGCGGGGGAAAACAAGAGACCCAGTACTTC
NA	TRBJ2-1	TRBV9	16	NA	CASSVGGGIFYNEQFF	TGTGCCAGCAGCGTAGGCGGAGGGATTTTCTACAATGAGCAGTTCTTC
TRBD1	TRBJ1-3	TRBV7-2	14	NA	CASSFQGGDYTIYF	TGTGCCAGCAGCTTTCAGGGGGGCGACTACACCATATATTTT
TRBD1	TRBJ2-1	TRBV29-1	15	NA	CSVKPRDRAYNEQFF	TGCAGCGTCAAGCCCCGGGACAGAGCATACAATGAGCAGTTCTTC
NA	TRBJ2-1	TRBV14	14	NA	CASSPLGEVNEQFF	TGTGCCAGCAGCCCCTTGGGGGAGGTAAATGAGCAGTTCTTC
NA	TRBJ2-7	TRBV5-1	15	NA	CASRLDRDKAYEQYF	TGCGCCAGCAGGTTAGATCGGGACAAGGCCTACGAGCAGTACTTC
TRBD1	TRBJ2-1	TRBV9	15	few	CASSGTGGTGNEQFF	TGTGCCAGCAGCGGGACAGGGGGCACAGGCAATGAGCAGTTCTTC
NA	TRBJ1-6	TRBV2	16	once	CASNRERVFNNSPLHF	TGTGCCAGCAATAGAGAGAGGGTTTTCAATAATTCACCCCTCCACTTT
TRBD2	TRBJ2-1	TRBV4-1	17	NA	CASSQVLSGVPGDEQFF	TGCGCCAGCAGCCAAGTACTTAGCGGGGTGCCTGGCGATGAGCAGTTCTTC
NA	TRBJ2-1	TRBV7-3	14	NA	CASSLGLDHNEQFF	TGTGCCAGCAGCTTAGGTCTAGATCACAATGAGCAGTTCTTC
NA	TRBJ1-3	TRBV2	14	few	CASRGQISGNTIYF	TGTGCCAGCAGAGGACAGATCTCTGGAAACACCATATATTTT
NA	TRBJ2-6	TRBV5-5	16	NA	CASSHDRFSGANVLTF	TGTGCCAGCAGCCACGACAGGTTCTCTGGGGCCAACGTCCTGACTTTC
NA	TRBJ2-2	TRBV7-3	13	NA	CASSRAGTGELFF	TGTGCCAGCAGCCGGGCGGGGACCGGGGAGCTGTTTTTT
NA	TRBJ2-5	TRBV18	15	NA	CASSPGQTIQETQYF	TGTGCCAGCTCACCTGGACAGACAATCCAAGAGACCCAGTACTTC
TRBD1	TRBJ1-6	TRBV5-5	16	NA	CASSLIQGRNNSPLHF	TGTGCCAGCAGCTTAATACAGGGGAGGAATAATTCACCCCTCCACTTT
NA	TRBJ1-1	TRBV7-3	13	NA	CASSLMGGTEAFF	TGTGCCAGCAGCTTGATGGGGGGCACTGAAGCTTTCTTT
NA	TRBJ1-4	TRBV6-6	12	few	CASASEGLKLFF	TGTGCCAGCGCTTCCGAGGGATTAAAACTGTTTTTT
TRBD2	TRBJ2-7	TRBV6-5	15	NA	CASRIREGGFYEQYF	TGTGCCAGCAGGATCCGGGAGGGCGGGTTCTACGAGCAGTACTTC
TRBD2	TRBJ2-5	TRBV7-3	15	NA	CASSLGTTRRETQYF	TGTGCCAGCAGCTTAGGGACTACCCGGCGGGAGACCCAGTACTTC
TRBD1	TRBJ2-3	TRBV10-3	20	once	CAISAPPGQGFEDGGDTQYF	TGTGCCATCAGTGCACCCCCGGGACAGGGGTTTGAAGATGGTGGAGATACGCAGTATTTT
TRBD1	TRBJ2-7	TRBV2	14	NA	CASSRQTGYGEQYF	TGTGCCAGCAGTCGCCAGACAGGGTACGGCGAGCAGTACTTC
TRBD1	TRBJ2-3	TRBV7-6	16	once	CASSLVLETGVDTQYF	TGTGCCAGCAGCTTAGTCCTCGAGACAGGGGTAGATACGCAGTATTTT
TRBD1	TRBJ2-5	TRBV7-3	14	NA	CASSSTGGRETQYF	TGTGCCAGCAGCTCCACAGGGGGCCGGGAGACCCAGTACTTC
TRBD1	TRBJ2-2	TRBV4-1	15	NA	CASSLGQGVAGELFF	TGCGCCAGCAGTCTCGGACAGGGTGTGGCCGGGGAGCTGTTTTTT
NA	TRBJ2-3	TRBV10-1	13	NA	CASSEQSVDTQYF	TGCGCCAGCAGTGAGCAGAGCGTGGATACGCAGTATTTT
NA	TRBJ2-5	TRBV11-1	13	NA	CASSWVGAETQYF	TGTGCCAGCAGCTGGGTTGGGGCGGAGACCCAGTACTTC
NA	TRBJ2-7	TRBV28	14	NA	CASSFPGTLDEQYF	TGTGCCAGCAGTTTTCCCGGGACTTTAGACGAGCAGTACTTC
NA	TRBJ2-7	TRBV10-3	14	NA	CAISEQGGSVEQYF	TGTGCCATCAGTGAGCAGGGAGGTTCTGTCGAGCAGTACTTC